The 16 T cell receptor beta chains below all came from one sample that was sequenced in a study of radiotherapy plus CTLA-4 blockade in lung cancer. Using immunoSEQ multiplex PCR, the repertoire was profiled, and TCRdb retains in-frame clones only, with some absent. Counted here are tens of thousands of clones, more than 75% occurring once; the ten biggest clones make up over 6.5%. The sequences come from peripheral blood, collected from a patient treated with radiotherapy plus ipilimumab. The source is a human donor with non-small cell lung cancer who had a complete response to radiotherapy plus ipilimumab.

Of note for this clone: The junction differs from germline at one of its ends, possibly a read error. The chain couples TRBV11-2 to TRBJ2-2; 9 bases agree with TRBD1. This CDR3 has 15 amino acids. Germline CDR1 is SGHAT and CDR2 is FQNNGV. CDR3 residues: CASSSGQGNAGELFF. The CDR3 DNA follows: TGTGCCAGCAGCTCCGGACAGGGGAACGCCGGGGAGCTGTTTTTT.

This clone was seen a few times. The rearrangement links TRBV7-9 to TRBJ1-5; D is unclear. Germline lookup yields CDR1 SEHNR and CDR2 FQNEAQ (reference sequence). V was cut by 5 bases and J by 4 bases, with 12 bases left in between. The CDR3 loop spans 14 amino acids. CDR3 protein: CASSQVTENQPQHF. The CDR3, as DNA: TGTGCCAGCAGCCAGGTAACAGAGAATCAGCCCCAGCATTTT.

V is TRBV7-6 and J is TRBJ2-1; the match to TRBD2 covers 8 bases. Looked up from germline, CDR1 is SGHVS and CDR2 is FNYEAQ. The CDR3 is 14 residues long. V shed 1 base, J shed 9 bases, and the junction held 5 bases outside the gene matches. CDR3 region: CASSLVRGVGEQFF. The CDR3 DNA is TGTGCCAGCAGCTTAGTGCGGGGGGTGGGTGAGCAGTTCTTC. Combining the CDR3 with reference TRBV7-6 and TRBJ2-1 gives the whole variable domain GAGVSQSPRYKVTKRGQDVALRCDPISGHVSLYWYRQALGQGPEFLTYFNYEAQQDKSGLPNDRFSAERPEGSISTLTIQRTEQRDSAMYRCASSLVRGVGEQFFGPGTRLTVL.

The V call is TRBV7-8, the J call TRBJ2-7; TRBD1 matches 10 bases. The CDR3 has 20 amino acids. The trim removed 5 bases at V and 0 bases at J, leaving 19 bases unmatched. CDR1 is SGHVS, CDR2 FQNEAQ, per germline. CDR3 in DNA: TGTGCCAGCAGCCGATCGGCCGGGACAGGGGCCAGCGGGAGCTCCTACGAGCAGTACGTC. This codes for CASSRSAGTGASGSSYEQYV.

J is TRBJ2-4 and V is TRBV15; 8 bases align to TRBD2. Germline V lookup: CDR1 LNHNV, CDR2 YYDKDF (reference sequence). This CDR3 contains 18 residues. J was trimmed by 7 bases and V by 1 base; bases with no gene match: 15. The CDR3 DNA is TGTGCCACCAGCAGAGGTGGGACTCCGGGGGGGCCGCGGAACATTCAGTACTTC. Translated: CATSRGGTPGGPRNIQYF.

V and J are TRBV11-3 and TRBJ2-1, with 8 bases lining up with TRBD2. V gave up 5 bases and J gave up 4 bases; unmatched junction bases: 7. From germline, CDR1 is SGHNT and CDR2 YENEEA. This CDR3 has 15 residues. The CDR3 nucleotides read TGTGCCAGCAGCGTAGCGGGGAGAGAATACAATGAGCAGTTCTTC. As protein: CASSVAGREYNEQFF.

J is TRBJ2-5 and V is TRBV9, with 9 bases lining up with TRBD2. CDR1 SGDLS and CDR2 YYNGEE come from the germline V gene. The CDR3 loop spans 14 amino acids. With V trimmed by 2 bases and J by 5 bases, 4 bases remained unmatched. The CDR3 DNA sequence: TGTGCCAGCAGCGTCGGGCTAGCGGGGGAGACCCAGTACTTC. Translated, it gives CASSVGLAGETQYF.

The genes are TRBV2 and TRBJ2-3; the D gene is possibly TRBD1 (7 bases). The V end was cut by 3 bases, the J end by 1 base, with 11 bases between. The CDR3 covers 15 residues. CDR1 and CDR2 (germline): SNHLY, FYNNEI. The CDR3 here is CASSDRGARTDTQYF. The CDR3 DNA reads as TGTGCCAGCAGTGACAGGGGGGCCCGCACAGATACGCAGTATTTT.

The CDR3 DNA reads as TGTGCCAGCAGCTTAGCGAGTCTAGCGGGAGAGAATGAGCAGTTCTTC. As protein: CASSLASLAGENEQFF. The chain is built from TRBV7-9 and TRBJ2-1; 10 positions match TRBD2. The CDR3 loop spans 16 amino acids. V lost 0 bases to trimming and J lost 7 bases; unmatched junction nucleotides: 6. Germline CDR1 is SEHNR and CDR2 is FQNEAQ (reference sequence).

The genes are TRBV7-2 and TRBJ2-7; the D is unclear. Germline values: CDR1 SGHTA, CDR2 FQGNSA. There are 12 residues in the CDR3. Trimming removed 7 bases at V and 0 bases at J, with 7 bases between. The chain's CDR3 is CASNEDSYEQYF. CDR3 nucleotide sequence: TGTGCCAGCAACGAGGACTCCTACGAGCAGTACTTC.

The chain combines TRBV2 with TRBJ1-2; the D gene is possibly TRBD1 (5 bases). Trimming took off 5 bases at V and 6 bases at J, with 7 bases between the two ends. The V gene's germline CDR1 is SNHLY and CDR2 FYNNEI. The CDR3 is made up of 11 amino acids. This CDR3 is CASSTGNGYTF. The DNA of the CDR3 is TGTGCCAGCAGTACAGGAAATGGCTACACCTTC. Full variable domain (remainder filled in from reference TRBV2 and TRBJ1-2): EPEVTQTPSHQVTQMGQEVILRCVPISNHLYFYWYRQILGQKVEFLVSFYNNEISEKSEIFDDQFSVERPDGSNFTLKIRSTKLEDSAMYFCASSTGNGYTFGSGTRLTVV.

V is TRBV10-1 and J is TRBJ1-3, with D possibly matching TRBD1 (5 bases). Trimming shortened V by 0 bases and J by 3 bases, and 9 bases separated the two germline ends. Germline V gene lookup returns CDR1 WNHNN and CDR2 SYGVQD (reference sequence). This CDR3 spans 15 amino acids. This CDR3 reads CASSESKGIGNTIYF. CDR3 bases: TGCGCCAGCAGTGAGTCGAAGGGGATTGGAAACACCATATATTTT.

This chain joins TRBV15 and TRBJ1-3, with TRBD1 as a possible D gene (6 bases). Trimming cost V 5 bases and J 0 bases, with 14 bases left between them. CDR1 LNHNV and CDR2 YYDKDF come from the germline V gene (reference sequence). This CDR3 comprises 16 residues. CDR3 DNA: TGTGCCACCAGCCGAAAAACAGGGATCTCTGGAAACACCATATATTTT. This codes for CATSRKTGISGNTIYF.

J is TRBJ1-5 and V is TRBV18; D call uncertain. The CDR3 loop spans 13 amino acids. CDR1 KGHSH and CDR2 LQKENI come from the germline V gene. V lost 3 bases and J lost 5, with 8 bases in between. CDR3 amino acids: CASSPYGDQPQHF. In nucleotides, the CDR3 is TGTGCCAGCTCACCCTACGGGGATCAGCCCCAGCATTTT.

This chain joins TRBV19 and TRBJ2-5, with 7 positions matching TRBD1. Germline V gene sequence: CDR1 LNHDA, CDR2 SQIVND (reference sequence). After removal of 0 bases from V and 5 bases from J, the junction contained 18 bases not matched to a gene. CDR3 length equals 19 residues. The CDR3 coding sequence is TGTGCCAGTAGTATAGATAGGGGCAGGGGGACCCAACCGGTGGAGACCCAGTACTTC. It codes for CASSIDRGRGTQPVETQYF.

The CDR3 sequence is CASSPYDRVSYGYTF. Written as DNA, the CDR3 is TGTGCCAGCAGCCCTTACGACAGGGTCTCCTATGGCTACACCTTC. The chain combines TRBV5-4 with TRBJ1-2, with 7 bases that match TRBD1. Germline CDR1 is SGHNT and CDR2 is YYREEE (reference sequence). V was pared by 4 bases and J by 4 bases, with 10 bases of the junction left unmatched. The CDR3 runs to 15 residues. The variable domain in full, completed from reference TRBV5-4 and TRBJ1-2, reads ETGVTQSPTHLIKTRGQQVTLRCSSQSGHNTVSWYQQALGQGPQFIFQYYREEENGRGNFPPRFSGLQFPNYSSELNVNALELDDSALYLCASSPYDRVSYGYTFGSGTRLTVV.